The rows below give T cell receptor beta chains drawn from one sample of a study of identical twins. MiXCR, applied by TCRdb to the 5' RACE reads, yields one record per CDR3 protein. The top ten hold around 0.5% of the sample, which has approximately 530,000 distinct CDR3 sequences, 20% to 25% seen once. The data were also submitted as part of a second study, on yellow fever vaccine responses in identical twins.

The sample consisted of CD4+ T cells sorted from blood. Source of these receptors: a woman aged 18-35 years in good health. Each CDR3 is given with its conserved first and last residue. Each record gives: J gene, V gene, clone size, CDR3 protein. Some rows mark clone size as missing; the rest say once, few, many or name a class of expanded clone.

>TRBJ1-4|TRBV5-6|-
CASSLGRNEKLFF
>TRBJ2-3|TRBV19|-
CASSVRTRSDTQYF
>TRBJ2-7|TRBV29-1|few
CSVRDTDYEQYF
>TRBJ1-2|TRBV5-1|few
CASSLASFSNYGYTF
>TRBJ2-4|TRBV27|few
CASSSLAGGDIQYF
>TRBJ2-1|TRBV29-1|-
CSVGTTGGEQFF
>TRBJ2-5|TRBV7-7|few
CASSLLAGGPLPRETQYF
>TRBJ2-1|TRBV5-1|few
CASSLRLGSSGIEQFF
>TRBJ2-1|TRBV5-1|few
CASRGTIQDNEQFF
>TRBJ2-7|TRBV3-1|few
CASSSSKTGLYYEQYF
>TRBJ2-3|TRBV20-1|-
CSARGRDNTDTQYF
>TRBJ2-1|TRBV5-1|-
CASSPGLADEQFF
>TRBJ1-2|TRBV20-1|few
CSAKTTGGYGYTF
>TRBJ2-5|TRBV24-1|few
CATSQQGPLRETQYF
>TRBJ2-5|TRBV5-1|-
CASSFRIRNRNNLETQYF
>TRBJ2-7|TRBV20-1|-
CSATRTSGRVAYEQYF
>TRBJ2-7|TRBV20-1|few
CSARGRDVGIHEQYF
>TRBJ1-5|TRBV20-1|many
CSARGGGNQPQHF
>TRBJ2-5|TRBV5-1|-
CASSSQNQETQYF
>TRBJ1-5|TRBV28|-
CASSAGYQPQHF
>TRBJ2-2|TRBV6-5|-
CASSYSTRKETSKLFF
>TRBJ2-7|TRBV5-1|-
CASRSYGGSYEQYF
>TRBJ1-5|TRBV12-3/TRBV12-4|many
CASSSADSNQPQHF
>TRBJ1-3|TRBV18|-
CASSFYSGNTIYF
>TRBJ2-1|TRBV12-3/TRBV12-4|many
CASRSGLVLHEQFF
>TRBJ2-5|TRBV5-1|-
CASSLTQQETQYF
>TRBJ2-1|TRBV24-1|few
CATSSVRSGSSYNEQFF
>TRBJ1-5|TRBV3-1|-
CASSQDGKVVLHF
>TRBJ2-5|TRBV27|-
CASTTRRGTGETQYF
>TRBJ2-1|TRBV6-1|-
CASSMGPTGDSSYNEQFF
>TRBJ1-1|TRBV3-1|few
CASSQGGSLSRTEAFF
>TRBJ2-2|TRBV3-1|-
CASSQGQEELFF
>TRBJ2-2|TRBV9|few
CASSPQGESFPGELFF
>TRBJ2-3|TRBV2|-
CASIVEAGASTDTQYF
>TRBJ2-1|TRBV20-1|-
CSASEPVSYNEQFF
>TRBJ1-1|TRBV4-1|few
CASRSPGQRDTEAFF
>TRBJ1-6|TRBV27|-
CASTKILGQGVRSPLHF
>TRBJ2-7|TRBV6-1|few
CASREGARYEQYF